This T cell receptor (beta chain) stems from a study of OX40 agonist ivuxolimab in advanced cancers. At the level of the study: Those treated in dose escalation had hepatocellular carcinoma, melanoma, renal cell cancer or head and neck cancer.

CDR3 length equals 13 residues. V gave up 4 bases and J gave up 5 bases, with 15 bases separating them. The germline CDR1 and CDR2 sequences are GTSNPN and SVGIG (reference sequence). Libraries were prepared by immunoSEQ multiplex PCR; TCRdb keeps only in-frame clonotypes and omits some of them. This table has 80,000 to 100,000 clones, roughly 87% appearing once. The sample here was CD4+ or CD8+ T cells sorted from blood, taken in a trial of the OX40 agonist ivuxolimab. This receptor was identified in an adult with an advanced solid tumor such as melanoma, head and neck, liver or kidney cancer. This rearrangement joins TRBV30 to TRBJ2-7, with D possibly TRBD1 on 5 matching bases. As DNA, the CDR3 is TGTGCCTGGACAGGGTCTTTTGGGAACGAGCAGTACTTC. It specifies CAWTGSFGNEQYF.